The 13 T cell receptor beta chains in this list originate from one sample, sequenced in a study of blood T cell repertoires in COVID-19 (dated by TCRdb to 2019 to 2021). Library method: the immunoSEQ multiplex PCR assay. In TCRdb, the immuneACCESS table is reduced to in-frame sequences with V and J assigned. These tables do not hold every clone; where another copy was compared, an unresolved V gene accounts for under half, and the others remain unexplained. A total of about 140,000 clones appear in this sample, roughly 81% of them only once. In total, the top ten clones hold 9% to 10% of the sample. Sequencing was carried out using peripheral blood. The receptors were sampled from a woman between 45 and 65 years old with active or convalescent COVID-19.

This chain joins TRBV6-1 and TRBJ2-7; 8 bases map to TRBD1. Looked up from germline, CDR1 is MNHNS and CDR2 is SASEGT. V was clipped by 2 bases and J by 2 bases; unmatched bases: 2. The CDR3 contains 14 residues. The CDR3 DNA reads as TGTGCCAGCAGTGAACAGGGGGCGACCTACGAGCAGTACTTC. Amino acids: CASSEQGATYEQYF.

The V gene is TRBV14, the J gene TRBJ1-2; 9 bases fit TRBD1. CDR3 length equals 15 residues. V gave up 4 bases and J gave up 4 bases; unmatched junction bases: 7. Germline V CDR1 and CDR2: SGHDN, FVKESK. The CDR3 here is CASSRRTGEIYGYTF. The CDR3 nucleotides read TGTGCCAGCAGCCGCCGGACAGGGGAGATCTATGGCTACACCTTC.

There are a few counts of this clone. The chain has TRBV19 and TRBJ1-6, with 8 bases aligning to TRBD1. The CDR3 totals 14 residues. Germline CDR1 and CDR2: LNHDA and SQIVND (reference sequence). V lost 5 bases and J lost 8; bases outside the gene matches: 5. This CDR3 is CASSPGQGYSPLHF. In nucleotides, the CDR3 is TGTGCCAGTAGTCCTGGACAGGGTTATTCACCCCTCCACTTT.

The V gene is TRBV6-2 or TRBV6-3, the J gene TRBJ2-4, with TRBD2 as a possible D gene (6 bases). Looked up from germline, CDR1 is MNHEY and CDR2 is SVGEGT. This CDR3 comprises 14 residues. The V end was cut by 4 bases, the J end by 6 bases, with 13 bases between. CDR3 coding DNA: TGTGCCAGCAGTTCGGGAGAGGGCCGAAACATTCAGTACTTC. Protein product: CASSSGEGRNIQYF.

The rearrangement joins TRBV3-1 (or the pseudogene TRBV3-2) to TRBJ1-4; TRBD1 matches 8 bases. Germline CDR1 LGHDT, CDR2 YNNKEL (reference sequence). This CDR3 is built from 15 residues. The V gene end was trimmed by 4 bases and the J gene end by 7 bases; junction bases not matched to a gene: 8. The CDR3: CASSRGQGASEKLFF. In nucleotides, the CDR3 is TGTGCCAGCAGCCGAGGACAGGGTGCGAGTGAAAAACTGTTTTTT.

This chain connects TRBV7-2 to TRBJ2-7; the match to TRBD2 covers 15 bases. Germline trimming cut 5 bases from V and 3 bases from J; bases unmatched to any gene: 5. CDR3 size: 16 residues. CDR1 and CDR2 (germline): SGHTA, FQGNSA. The CDR3 DNA reads as TGTGCCAGCAGCCCAGGGACTAGCGGGGGGTTCTACGAGCAGTACTTC. Translation gives CASSPGTSGGFYEQYF.

This clone was picked up a small number of times. The J gene is TRBJ2-1, the V gene TRBV28; TRBD2 aligns across 15 bases. Germline assignment: CDR1 MDHEN and CDR2 SYDVKM. This CDR3 is built from 15 residues. Trimming took 8 bases from V and 12 from J; bases not matched to a gene: 11. The CDR3 spells CASVAWTSGRESQFF. CDR3 nucleotides: TGTGCCAGCGTAGCCTGGACTAGCGGGAGGGAGTCGCAGTTCTTC.

This chain joins TRBV2 and TRBJ2-7; D not certain. V was trimmed by 7 bases and J by 3 bases, leaving 10 bases between them. This CDR3 is 12 amino acids long. Germline V CDR1 and CDR2: SNHLY, FYNNEI. CDR3: CASMLEYYEQYF. DNA of the CDR3: TGTGCCAGCATGCTAGAGTACTACGAGCAGTACTTC.

The chain carries TRBV29-1 and TRBJ2-1; D is perhaps TRBD2 (5 bases). CDR3 size: 12 residues. The V end was cut by 7 bases, the J end by 8 bases, with 15 bases between. CDR1 SQVTM and CDR2 ANQGSEA come from the germline V gene. The CDR3 sequence is CSALPGGDEQFF. The CDR3 DNA is TGCAGCGCCTTACCCGGAGGCGATGAGCAGTTCTTC.

This chain links TRBV6-5 with TRBJ2-1; 13 positions match TRBD2. With 7 bases clipped from V and 10 bases from J, the junction kept 7 bases outside the gene matches. Germline V gives CDR1 MNHEY, CDR2 SVGAGI. This CDR3 has 14 residues. DNA for the CDR3: TGTGCCAGCACCGGACTAGCGGGAGTAGGGGAGCAGTTCTTC. Encoded protein: CASTGLAGVGEQFF.

The chain carries TRBV28 and TRBJ2-1; 10 nucleotides match TRBD1. The germline V gene has CDR1 MDHEN and CDR2 SYDVKM. This CDR3 spans 16 amino acids. V shed 4 bases, J shed 4 bases, and the junction held 7 bases outside the gene matches. CDR3 sequence reads: CASSSTGTGAYNEQFF. The DNA of the CDR3 is TGTGCCAGCAGTTCGACCGGGACAGGGGCGTACAATGAGCAGTTCTTC.

The V gene is TRBV2, the J gene TRBJ2-1, with 9 bases fitting TRBD2. This CDR3 has 15 amino acids. Germline CDR1 reads SNHLY; CDR2 reads FYNNEI. Unmatched junction bases numbered 7, after V lost 1 base and J lost 9 bases. CDR3 nucleotide sequence: TGTGCCAGCAGTGAAGGGCGGGGGGGATTCCTTGAGCAGTTCTTC. Translation: CASSEGRGGFLEQFF.

This clone was seen only a few times. This chain uses TRBV30 with TRBJ1-5; D perhaps matches TRBD1 (5 bases). Germline V gene data show CDR1 as GTSNPN and CDR2 as SVGIG (reference sequence). Trimming shortened V by 5 bases and J by 6 bases, and 17 bases separated the two germline ends. The CDR3 extends over 14 amino acids. CDR3 residues: CAWAPGHSTQPQHF. The CDR3 DNA is TGTGCCTGGGCCCCCGGACATTCCACTCAGCCCCAGCATTTT. The variable domain in full, completed from reference TRBV30 and TRBJ1-5, reads SQTIHQWPATLVQPVGSPLSLECTVEGTSNPNLYWYRQAAGRGLQLLFYSVGIGQISSEVPQNLSASRPQDRQFILSSKKLLLSDSGFYLCAWAPGHSTQPQHFGDGTRLSIL.